Listed here are 29 T cell receptor beta chains from one sample, sequenced in a study of blood T cell repertoires in COVID-19. Sequencing used immunoSEQ multiplex PCR; TCRdb keeps in-frame clones, though not all of them. The repertoire holds 85,000 to 100,000 clones, about 85% seen once, with approximately 24% in the top ten. Sequencing was done on a sample of peripheral blood. The origin of the receptors is a human donor in a cohort sampled during active COVID-19.

This chain joins TRBV28 and TRBJ1-2, with D hard to call. Germline V gene data show CDR1 as MDHEN and CDR2 as SYDVKM. V was trimmed by 4 bases and J by 2 bases, leaving 14 bases between them. The CDR3 contains 15 residues. The CDR3 here is CASSSPREVNYGYTF. The CDR3 coding sequence is TGTGCCAGCAGTTCCCCACGGGAGGTGAACTATGGCTACACCTTC.

This clone was recorded a few times. The chain employs TRBV10-1 and TRBJ2-1, with a possible D match to TRBD2 (5 bases). The CDR3 spans 13 residues. V was clipped by 5 bases and J by 4 bases, with 9 bases between them. Germline V gene sequence: CDR1 WNHNN, CDR2 SYGVQD (reference sequence). CDR3 protein: CASSSDLYNEQFF. The CDR3 nucleotides read TGCGCCAGCAGTTCGGACTTATACAATGAGCAGTTCTTC.

This clone has only a few counts. The gene calls are TRBV28 and TRBJ1-2; D possibly corresponds to TRBD1 (5 bases). Trimming stripped 5 bases from V and 4 bases from J, with 17 bases between. In germline, CDR1 is MDHEN, CDR2 SYDVKM. CDR3 size: 15 residues. The CDR3 DNA sequence: TGTGCCAGCAGTCCTCGGGGGGGTGGTCGCTATGGCTACACCTTC. This sequence encodes CASSPRGGGRYGYTF.

This clone occurred a few times. The V and J genes are TRBV30 and TRBJ1-1, with D unclear. Trimming pared 0 bases from V and 4 bases from J, leaving 9 bases between. In germline, CDR1 is GTSNPN, CDR2 SVGIG (reference sequence). This CDR3 region has 13 residues. In DNA, the CDR3 is TGTGCCTGGAGTGTACCGGGGTTCACTGAAGCTTTCTTT. As protein: CAWSVPGFTEAFF.

The chain recombines TRBV7-2 with TRBJ2-1; 7 bases fit TRBD2. J was trimmed by 2 bases and V by 6 bases; bases with no gene match: 7. This CDR3 has 15 residues. Per germline, CDR1 SGHTA and CDR2 FQGNSA. The CDR3 loop reads CASRPTSDAYNEQFF. DNA for the CDR3: TGTGCCAGCAGACCTACTAGCGACGCCTACAATGAGCAGTTCTTC.

This chain joins TRBV11-2 and TRBJ2-4; 9 bases fit TRBD2. The CDR3 contains 14 residues. CDR1 SGHAT and CDR2 FQNNGV come from the germline V gene. V trimming: 0 bases; J trimming: 6 bases; junction bases outside the gene matches: 0. CDR3 loop: CASSLELAGNIQYF. CDR3 in DNA: TGTGCCAGCAGCTTAGAACTAGCGGGAAACATTCAGTACTTC. Full variable domain (outside the CDR3, taken from reference TRBV11-2 and TRBJ2-4): EAGVAQSPRYKIIEKRQSVAFWCNPISGHATLYWYQQILGQGPKLLIQFQNNGVVDDSQLPKDRFSAERLKGVDSTLKIQPAKLEDSAVYLCASSLELAGNIQYFGAGTRLSVL.

The gene calls are TRBV11-3 and TRBJ2-1; D not resolved. Trimming took off 5 bases at V and 0 bases at J, with 14 bases between the two ends. CDR1 is SGHNT and CDR2 is YENEEA in the germline V gene. The CDR3 is 16 amino acids. CDR3 nucleotide sequence: TGTGCCAGCAGCCCCTCCAGCGAGAGCTCCTACAATGAGCAGTTCTTC. It specifies CASSPSSESSYNEQFF.

The V call is TRBV5-1, the J call TRBJ1-2; TRBD1 agrees at 7 bases. V shed 4 bases, J shed 0 bases, and the junction held 9 bases outside the gene matches. CDR1 is SGHRS, CDR2 YFSETQ, per germline. This CDR3 spans 16 amino acids. The CDR3 spells CASSHGQALTNYGYTF. CDR3 bases: TGCGCCAGCAGCCACGGACAGGCGCTAACTAACTATGGCTACACCTTC.

The chain uses TRBV19 and TRBJ2-6, with D unresolved. Germline loops: CDR1 LNHDA, CDR2 SQIVND (reference sequence). CDR3 length: 15 residues. V dropped 5 bases and J dropped 1 base, with 9 bases sitting between them. This CDR3 reads CASSPQVSGANVLTF. DNA for the CDR3: TGTGCCAGTAGTCCTCAGGTGTCTGGGGCCAACGTCCTGACTTTC. Combining the CDR3 with reference TRBV19 and TRBJ2-6 gives the whole variable domain DGGITQSPKYLFRKEGQNVTLSCEQNLNHDAMYWYRQDPGQGLRLIYYSQIVNDFQKGDIAEGYSVSREKKESFPLTVTSAQKNPTAFYLCASSPQVSGANVLTFGAGSRLTVL.

The gene calls are TRBV5-5 and TRBJ1-3; D remains ambiguous. The CDR3 runs 13 residues. V was cut by 3 bases and J by 6 bases, with 10 bases left in between. CDR1 and CDR2 (germline): SGHKS, YYEKEE (reference sequence). CDR3 in amino acids: CASSSQLLNTIYF. CDR3 DNA sequence: TGTGCCAGCAGCTCGCAACTCTTAAACACCATATATTTT.

This chain links TRBV2 with TRBJ2-5, with TRBD1 matching 7 bases. V dropped 7 bases and J dropped 2; count of bases not matched to a gene: 7. The CDR3 is made up of 14 amino acids. CDR1 and CDR2 (germline): SNHLY, FYNNEI. Here the CDR3 reads CASNRGQQQETQYF. In DNA, the CDR3 is TGTGCCAGCAATAGGGGACAGCAACAAGAGACCCAGTACTTC. Using reference TRBV2 and TRBJ2-5 for the parts outside the CDR3, the full variable domain is EPEVTQTPSHQVTQMGQEVILRCVPISNHLYFYWYRQILGQKVEFLVSFYNNEISEKSEIFDDQFSVERPDGSNFTLKIRSTKLEDSAMYFCASNRGQQQETQYFGPGTRLLVL.

The chain is built from TRBV5-1 and TRBJ2-4, with a weak D call TRBD2 (6 bases). The CDR3 length is 13 residues. CDR1 is SGHRS and CDR2 is YFSETQ in the germline V gene. V shed 6 bases and J shed 8 bases, with 15 bases lying between them. The CDR3 DNA is TGCGCCAGCACCTTTCGGGGAGGAGACATTCAGTACTTC. Translating it yields CASTFRGGDIQYF.

The CDR3 nucleotides are TGTGCCAGCAGCGTCCCCAGCGGTCACACAGATACGCAGTATTTT. It encodes CASSVPSGHTDTQYF. The chain has TRBV9 and TRBJ2-3, with D perhaps TRBD2 (5 bases). The germline V and J ends were trimmed by 2 bases and 2 bases, with 12 bases remaining between them. The CDR3 sequence is 15 residues long. Germline V gene data show CDR1 as SGDLS and CDR2 as YYNGEE.

The chain combines TRBV12-3 or TRBV12-4 with TRBJ2-1; no clear D gene. V lost 6 bases and J 4 bases, leaving 7 bases between the germline ends. The length of the CDR3 is 12 residues. The CDR3 nucleotides read TGTGCCAGCAGCAAAAATTACAATGAGCAGTTCTTC. This translates into CASSKNYNEQFF.

V is TRBV24-1 and J is TRBJ1-1, with 9 bases aligning to TRBD1. The CDR3 has 14 amino acids. V lost 3 bases, J lost 5 bases, and 3 bases stayed unmatched. From germline, CDR1 is KGHDR and CDR2 SFDVKD. CDR3 in DNA: TGTGCCACCAGTGATCGGACAGGGGAAACTGAAGCTTTCTTT. Its translation: CATSDRTGETEAFF.

The chain uses TRBV30 and TRBJ1-1, with unresolved D. The V gene's germline CDR1 is GTSNPN and CDR2 SVGIG (reference sequence). Deletions cut 0 bases from V and 8 bases from J, with 22 bases between. CDR3 length: 16 amino acids. The chain's CDR3 is CAWSVKYSYTKLEAFF. Written as DNA, the CDR3 is TGTGCCTGGAGTGTCAAGTATTCGTATACTAAGTTGGAAGCTTTCTTT.

The chain is built from TRBV6-5 and TRBJ2-5; the D gene is possibly TRBD2 (6 bases). Germline-derived CDR1 and CDR2 are MNHEY and SVGAGI. The CDR3 covers 13 residues. V lost 6 bases and J lost 7, with 15 bases in between. The CDR3 protein is CASRVSGEGTQYF. The CDR3, as DNA: TGTGCCAGCAGGGTTAGCGGAGAGGGGACCCAGTACTTC.

The rearrangement links TRBV3-1 (or the pseudogene TRBV3-2) to TRBJ2-3; 9 bases line up with TRBD2. Germline loops: CDR1 LGHDT, CDR2 YNNKEL (reference sequence). V shed 0 bases and J 4 bases; nucleotides not matched to a gene: 5. This CDR3 contains 16 residues. The CDR3 DNA reads TGTGCCAGCAGCCAAGATTTAGCGGGAGTCGCAGATACGCAGTATTTT. This encodes CASSQDLAGVADTQYF.

The chain joins TRBV13 to TRBJ2-5; the match to TRBD1 covers 9 bases. There are 15 residues in the CDR3. J gave up 4 bases and V 3 bases, and 6 bases lay outside the gene matches. CDR1 and CDR2 (germline): PRHDT, FYEKMQ (reference sequence). The CDR3 DNA is TGTGCCAGCAGCTTGGGACAGGGCGAAGGAGAGACCCAGTACTTC. Amino acid sequence: CASSLGQGEGETQYF.

This clone was detected ten times or more. This chain joins TRBV28 and TRBJ1-4, with 11 bases fitting TRBD1. This CDR3 region has 17 residues. Germline lookup yields CDR1 MDHEN and CDR2 SYDVKM. The trim removed 6 bases at V and 7 bases at J, leaving 13 bases unmatched. The CDR3 loop reads CASSRRTGGTAGEKLFF. The CDR3 DNA reads as TGTGCCAGCAGCCGCCGGACAGGGGGCACGGCCGGTGAAAAACTGTTTTTT.

The gene calls are TRBV2 and TRBJ2-5; 7 positions match TRBD2. The CDR3 runs 15 residues. Losses at the gene ends were 3 bases for V and 1 base for J; bases not matched to a gene: 5. In germline, CDR1 is SNHLY, CDR2 FYNNEI. The CDR3 bases are TGTGCCAGCAGTGACGCTAGCGGAAGCCAAGAGACCCAGTACTTC. Amino acid sequence: CASSDASGSQETQYF.

This rearrangement joins TRBV19 to TRBJ2-4; TRBD1 aligns across 11 bases. Germline V gene sequence: CDR1 LNHDA, CDR2 SQIVND (reference sequence). The CDR3 consists of 17 residues. Trimming removed 1 base from V and 9 bases from J; junction bases left unmatched: 11. CDR3 coding DNA: TGTGCCAGTAGTATAGTGGTAACGGGACAGGGGGGGGCCATTCAGTACTTC. It specifies CASSIVVTGQGGAIQYF.

V is TRBV18 and J is TRBJ1-2; possibly TRBD1 for D (6 bases). Trimming removed 1 base from V and 0 bases from J, with 9 bases in between. The CDR3 spans 15 residues. Germline assignment: CDR1 KGHSH and CDR2 LQKENI. CDR3 loop: CASSPRTAPNYGYTF. The CDR3 DNA reads as TGTGCCAGCTCACCACGGACAGCCCCTAACTATGGCTACACCTTC.

V is TRBV9 and J is TRBJ1-1; D is undetermined. The CDR3 extends over 16 amino acids. The V and J ends lost 0 bases and 5 bases respectively, with 17 bases between them. Germline V lookup: CDR1 SGDLS, CDR2 YYNGEE. The CDR3 DNA reads as TGTGCCAGCAGCGTAGGCCCTGAGCGGGCAGGAACTGAAGCTTTCTTT. Protein: CASSVGPERAGTEAFF.

The chain couples TRBV6-6 to TRBJ2-4, with 11 bases fitting TRBD2. Germline assignment: CDR1 MNHNY and CDR2 SVGAGI (reference sequence). The length of the CDR3 is 14 residues. The junction had 4 bases not matched to a gene; V was cut back by 2 bases and J by 10 bases. The CDR3 DNA is TGTGCCAGCAGTTACCCGGGACTAGCGGAGATTCAGTACTTC. Translating gives CASSYPGLAEIQYF.

This rearrangement joins TRBV2 to TRBJ2-5; 7 nucleotides match TRBD2. CDR3 length: 15 amino acids. V dropped 7 bases and J dropped 6; count of bases not matched to a gene: 14. Germline V gives CDR1 SNHLY, CDR2 FYNNEI. The CDR3 bases are TGTGCCAGCACCCCCGTTGGCGGGAGTATGCAGACCCAGTACTTC. Its translation is CASTPVGGSMQTQYF.

This clone was seen once. CDR3 protein: CASSPQGGPGSGNTIYF. The CDR3 nucleotides are TGTGCCAGCTCACCTCAGGGAGGGCCGGGCTCTGGAAACACCATATATTTT. The chain has TRBV18 and TRBJ1-3, with D perhaps TRBD1 (5 bases). CDR3 length: 17 amino acids. Germline lookup yields CDR1 KGHSH and CDR2 LQKENI. Trimming removed 3 bases at V and 0 bases at J, with 15 bases between.

The chain is built from TRBV29-1 and TRBJ2-5; TRBD2 aligns across 9 bases. V lost 8 bases to trimming and J lost 0 bases; unmatched junction nucleotides: 7. This CDR3 is 14 amino acids long. Per the germline V gene, CDR1 is SQVTM and CDR2 is ANQGSEA. The CDR3 here is CSSAQREDQETQYF. The CDR3 nucleotides are TGCAGCAGCGCCCAGCGGGAGGACCAAGAGACCCAGTACTTC. Complete variable domain (other parts from reference TRBV29-1 and TRBJ2-5): SAVISQKPSRDICQRGTSLTIQCQVDSQVTMMFWYRQQPGQSLTLIATANQGSEATYESGFVIDKFPISRPNLTFSTLTVSNMSPEDSSIYLCSSAQREDQETQYFGPGTRLLVL.

The sample holds one count of this clone. V and J are TRBV5-1 and TRBJ1-2, with 8 bases aligning to TRBD1. Germline V gene sequence: CDR1 SGHRS, CDR2 YFSETQ. This CDR3 region has 17 residues. V trimming: 0 bases; J trimming: 0 bases; junction bases outside the gene matches: 7. CDR3 residues: CASSLDPGGPANYGYTF. CDR3 in DNA: TGCGCCAGCAGCTTGGATCCAGGGGGCCCAGCTAACTATGGCTACACCTTC.